This T cell receptor beta chain emerged from a study of control samples from healthy donors and cancer patients. The length of the CDR3 is 16 residues. Germline assignment: CDR1 SGHRS and CDR2 YFSETQ. Germline trimming cut 4 bases from V and 6 bases from J; bases unmatched to any gene: 10. Libraries were prepared by immunoSEQ multiplex PCR; TCRdb keeps only in-frame clonotypes and omits some of them. The data show around 110,000 clones, 93% seen once. This clonotype was sampled from a man under 40 in good health. Sequencing used blood. J is TRBJ2-2 and V is TRBV5-1; 9 bases fit TRBD1. The CDR3 is CASSPRGQGGSGELFF. In nucleotides, the CDR3 is TGCGCCAGCAGCCCTAGGGGACAGGGAGGCTCCGGGGAGCTGTTTTTT.